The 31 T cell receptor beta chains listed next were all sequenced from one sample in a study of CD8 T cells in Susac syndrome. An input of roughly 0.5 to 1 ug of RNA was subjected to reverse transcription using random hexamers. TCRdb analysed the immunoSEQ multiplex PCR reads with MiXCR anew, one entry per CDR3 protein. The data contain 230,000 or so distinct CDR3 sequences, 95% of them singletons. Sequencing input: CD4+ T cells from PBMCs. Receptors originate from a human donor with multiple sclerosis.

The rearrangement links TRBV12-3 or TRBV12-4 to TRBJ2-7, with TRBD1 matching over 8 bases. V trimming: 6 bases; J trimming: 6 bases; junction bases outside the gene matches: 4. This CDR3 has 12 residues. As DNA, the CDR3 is TGTGCCAGCAGACCAGGACAGGGCGAGCAGTACTTC. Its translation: CASRPGQGEQYF.

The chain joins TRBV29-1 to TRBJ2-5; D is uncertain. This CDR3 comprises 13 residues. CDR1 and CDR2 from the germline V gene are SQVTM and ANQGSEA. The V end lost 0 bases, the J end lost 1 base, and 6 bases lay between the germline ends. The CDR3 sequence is CSVEDGPQETQYF. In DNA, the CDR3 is TGCAGCGTTGAAGATGGGCCCCAAGAGACCCAGTACTTC. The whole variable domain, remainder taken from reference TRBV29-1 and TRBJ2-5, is SAVISQKPSRDICQRGTSLTIQCQVDSQVTMMFWYRQQPGQSLTLIATANQGSEATYESGFVIDKFPISRPNLTFSTLTVSNMSPEDSSIYLCSVEDGPQETQYFGPGTRLLVL.

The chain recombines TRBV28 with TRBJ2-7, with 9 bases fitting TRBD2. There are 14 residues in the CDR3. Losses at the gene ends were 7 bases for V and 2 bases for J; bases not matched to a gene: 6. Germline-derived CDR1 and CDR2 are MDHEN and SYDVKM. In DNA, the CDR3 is TGTGCCAGCACCATAGCGGGAGCCCCCTACGAGCAGTACTTC. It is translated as CASTIAGAPYEQYF.

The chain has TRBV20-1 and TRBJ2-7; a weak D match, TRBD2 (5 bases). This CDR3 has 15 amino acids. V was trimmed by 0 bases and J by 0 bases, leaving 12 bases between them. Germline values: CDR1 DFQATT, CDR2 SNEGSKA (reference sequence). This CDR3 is CSARDRMGSSYEQYF. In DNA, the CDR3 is TGCAGTGCTAGAGATCGGATGGGGAGCTCCTACGAGCAGTACTTC.

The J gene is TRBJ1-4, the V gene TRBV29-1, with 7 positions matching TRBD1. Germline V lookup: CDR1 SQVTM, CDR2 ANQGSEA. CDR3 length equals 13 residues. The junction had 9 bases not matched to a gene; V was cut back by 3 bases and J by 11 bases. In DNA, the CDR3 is TGCAGCGTTGAGGACGACAGGGATGGGAAACTGTTTTTT. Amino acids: CSVEDDRDGKLFF. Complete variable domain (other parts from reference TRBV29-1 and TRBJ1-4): SAVISQKPSRDICQRGTSLTIQCQVDSQVTMMFWYRQQPGQSLTLIATANQGSEATYESGFVIDKFPISRPNLTFSTLTVSNMSPEDSSIYLCSVEDDRDGKLFFGSGTQLSVL.

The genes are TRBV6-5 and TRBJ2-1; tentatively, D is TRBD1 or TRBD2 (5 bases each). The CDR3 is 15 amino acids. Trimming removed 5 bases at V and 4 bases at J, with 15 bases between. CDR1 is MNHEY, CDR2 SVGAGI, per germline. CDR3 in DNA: TGTGCCAGCAGTGGCGCAGGTGGGGGATACAATGAGCAGTTCTTC. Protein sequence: CASSGAGGGYNEQFF.

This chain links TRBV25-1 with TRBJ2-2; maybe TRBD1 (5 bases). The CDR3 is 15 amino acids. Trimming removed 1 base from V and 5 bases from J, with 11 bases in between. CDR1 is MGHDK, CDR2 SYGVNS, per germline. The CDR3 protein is CASSEWGPGTGELFF. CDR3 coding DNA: TGTGCCAGCAGTGAATGGGGCCCCGGGACCGGGGAGCTGTTTTTT.

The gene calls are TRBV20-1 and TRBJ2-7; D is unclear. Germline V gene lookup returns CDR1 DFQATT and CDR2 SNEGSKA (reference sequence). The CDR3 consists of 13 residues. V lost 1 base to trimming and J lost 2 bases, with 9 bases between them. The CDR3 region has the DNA TGCAGTGCTAGAGTCAGGTCCACCTACGAGCAGTACTTC. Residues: CSARVRSTYEQYF.

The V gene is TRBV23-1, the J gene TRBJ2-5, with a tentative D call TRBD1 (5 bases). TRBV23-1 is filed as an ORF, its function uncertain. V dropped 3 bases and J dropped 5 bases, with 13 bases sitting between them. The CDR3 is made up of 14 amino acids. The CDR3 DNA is TGCGCCAGCAGTCAGCCCTGGACACCGGAGACCCAGTACTTC. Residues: CASSQPWTPETQYF.

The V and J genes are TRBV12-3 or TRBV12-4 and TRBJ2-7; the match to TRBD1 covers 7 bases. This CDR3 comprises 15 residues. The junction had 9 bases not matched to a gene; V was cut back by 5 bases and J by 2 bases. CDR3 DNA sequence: TGTGCCAGCAGTCCTTGGACAGGAAGGACCTACGAGCAGTACTTC. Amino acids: CASSPWTGRTYEQYF.

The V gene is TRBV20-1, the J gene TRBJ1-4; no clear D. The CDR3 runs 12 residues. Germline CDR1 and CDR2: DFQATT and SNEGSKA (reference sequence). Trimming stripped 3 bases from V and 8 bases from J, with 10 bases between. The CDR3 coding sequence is TGCAGTGCTAGGCGGGCTCGGGAAAAACTGTTTTTT. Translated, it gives CSARRAREKLFF.

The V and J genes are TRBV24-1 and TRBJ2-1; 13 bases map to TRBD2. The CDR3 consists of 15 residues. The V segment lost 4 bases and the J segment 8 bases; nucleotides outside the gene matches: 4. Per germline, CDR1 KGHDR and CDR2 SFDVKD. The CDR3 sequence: CATSETSGRYHEQFF. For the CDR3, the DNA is TGTGCCACCAGTGAGACTAGCGGGAGGTACCATGAGCAGTTCTTC.

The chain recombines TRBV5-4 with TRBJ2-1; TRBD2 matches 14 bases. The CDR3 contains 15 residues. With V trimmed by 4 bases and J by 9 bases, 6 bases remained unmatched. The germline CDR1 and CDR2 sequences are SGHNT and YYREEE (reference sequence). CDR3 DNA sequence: TGTGCCAGCAGCCGACTAGCGGGGGGGCCAGGTGAGCAGTTCTTC. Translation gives CASSRLAGGPGEQFF.

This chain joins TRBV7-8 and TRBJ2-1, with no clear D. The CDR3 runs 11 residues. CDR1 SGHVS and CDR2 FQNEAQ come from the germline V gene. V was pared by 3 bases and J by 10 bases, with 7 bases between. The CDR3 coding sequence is TGTGCCAGCAGCTTTGGGCAGGAGCAGTTCTTC. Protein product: CASSFGQEQFF.

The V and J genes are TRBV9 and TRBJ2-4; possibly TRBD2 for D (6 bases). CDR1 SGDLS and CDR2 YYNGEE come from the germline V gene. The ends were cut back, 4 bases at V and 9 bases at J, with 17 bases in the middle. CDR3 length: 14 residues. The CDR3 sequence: CASSPRLGDSIQYF. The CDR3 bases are TGTGCCAGCAGCCCCCGACTAGGGGATTCCATTCAGTACTTC.

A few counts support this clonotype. In DNA, the CDR3 is TGTGCCAGCAGTTTAGCTAGCGACTCCTACGAGCAGTACTTC. The encoded protein is CASSLASDSYEQYF. The chain joins TRBV12-3 or TRBV12-4 to TRBJ2-7, with a possible D match to TRBD2 (5 bases). This CDR3 has 14 residues. The V and J ends lost 0 bases and 0 bases respectively, with 6 bases between them.

CDR3 amino acids: CASSLGAGPTGELFF. The CDR3 DNA reads as TGTGCCAGCAGCTTAGGGGCAGGGCCCACCGGGGAGCTGTTTTTT. The chain recombines TRBV7-3 with TRBJ2-2, with D tentatively TRBD1 (5 bases). Trimming took 2 bases from V and 4 from J, leaving 11 bases between them. The germline CDR1 and CDR2 sequences are SGHTA and FQGTGA. The CDR3 runs to 15 residues. Variable domain in full (rest from reference TRBV7-3 and TRBJ2-2): GAGVSQTPSNKVTEKGKYVELRCDPISGHTALYWYRQSLGQGPEFLIYFQGTGAADDSGLPNDRFFAVRPEGSVSTLKIQRTERGDSAVYLCASSLGAGPTGELFFGEGSRLTVL.

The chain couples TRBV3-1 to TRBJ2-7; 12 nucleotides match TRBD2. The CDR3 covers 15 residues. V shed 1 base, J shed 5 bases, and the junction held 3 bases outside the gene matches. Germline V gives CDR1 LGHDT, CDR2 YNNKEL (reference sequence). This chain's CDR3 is CASSQATSGRNEQYF. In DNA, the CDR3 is TGTGCCAGCAGCCAAGCAACTAGCGGGAGGAACGAGCAGTACTTC.

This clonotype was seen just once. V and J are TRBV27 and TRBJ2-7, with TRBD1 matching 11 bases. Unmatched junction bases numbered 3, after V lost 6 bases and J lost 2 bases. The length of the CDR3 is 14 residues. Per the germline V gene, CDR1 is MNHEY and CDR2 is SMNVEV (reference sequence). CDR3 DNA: TGTGCCAGCAGATCGGGACAGGGGGCCTACGAGCAGTACTTC. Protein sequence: CASRSGQGAYEQYF.

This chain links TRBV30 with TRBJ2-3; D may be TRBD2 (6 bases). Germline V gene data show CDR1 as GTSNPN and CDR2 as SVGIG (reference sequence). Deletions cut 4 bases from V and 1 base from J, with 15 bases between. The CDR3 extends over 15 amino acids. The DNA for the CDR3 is TGTGCCTGGAACCTAATCGGGGGTGGCACAGATACGCAGTATTTT. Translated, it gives CAWNLIGGGTDTQYF.

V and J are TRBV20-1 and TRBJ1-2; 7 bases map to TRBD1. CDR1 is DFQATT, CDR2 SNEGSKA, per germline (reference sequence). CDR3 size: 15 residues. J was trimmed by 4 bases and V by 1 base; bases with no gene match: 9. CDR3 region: CSARGRGGFTYGYTF. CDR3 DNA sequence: TGCAGTGCTAGAGGGAGAGGGGGCTTTACCTATGGCTACACCTTC.

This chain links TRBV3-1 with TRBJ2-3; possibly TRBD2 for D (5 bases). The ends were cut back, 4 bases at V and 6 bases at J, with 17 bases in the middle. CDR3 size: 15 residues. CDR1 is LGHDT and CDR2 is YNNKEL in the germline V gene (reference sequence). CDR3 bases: TGTGCCAGCAGCCCTTCAGCGTCGCAGCGGGATACGCAGTATTTT. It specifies CASSPSASQRDTQYF.

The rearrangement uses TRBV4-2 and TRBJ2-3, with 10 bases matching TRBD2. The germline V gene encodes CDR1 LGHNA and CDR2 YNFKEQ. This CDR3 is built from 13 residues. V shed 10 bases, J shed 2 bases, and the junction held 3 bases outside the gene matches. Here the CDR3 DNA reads TGTGCCATTAGCGGGGGGCTCACAGATACGCAGTATTTT. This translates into CAISGGLTDTQYF.

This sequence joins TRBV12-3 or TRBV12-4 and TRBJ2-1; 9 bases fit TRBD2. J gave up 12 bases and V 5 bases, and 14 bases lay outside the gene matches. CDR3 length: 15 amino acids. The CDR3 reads CASSRSGREGRSQFF. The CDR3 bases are TGTGCCAGCAGTCGGTCCGGGCGGGAGGGCCGTTCGCAGTTCTTC.

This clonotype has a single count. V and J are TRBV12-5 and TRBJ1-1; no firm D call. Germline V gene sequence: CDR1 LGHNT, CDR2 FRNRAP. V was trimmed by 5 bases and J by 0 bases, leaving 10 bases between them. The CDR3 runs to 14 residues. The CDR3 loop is CASGLVRLNTEAFF. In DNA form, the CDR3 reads TGTGCTAGTGGTCTCGTCCGGCTGAACACTGAAGCTTTCTTT.

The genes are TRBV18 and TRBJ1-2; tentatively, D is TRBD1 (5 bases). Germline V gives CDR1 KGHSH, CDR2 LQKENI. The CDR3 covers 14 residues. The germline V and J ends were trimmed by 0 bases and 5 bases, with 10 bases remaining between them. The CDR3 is CASSPPLQDYGYTF. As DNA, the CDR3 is TGTGCCAGCTCACCACCGTTACAGGATTATGGCTACACCTTC.

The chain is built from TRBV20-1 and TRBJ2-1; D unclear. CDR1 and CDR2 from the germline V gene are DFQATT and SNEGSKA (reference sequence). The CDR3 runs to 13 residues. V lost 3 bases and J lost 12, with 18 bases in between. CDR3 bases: TGCAGTGCTAGTCCCCGCGCCGCAATTGGGCAGTTCTTC. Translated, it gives CSASPRAAIGQFF.

DNA for the CDR3: TGTGCCACGAAGGGCGATTGGGACACTGAAGCTTTCTTT. Amino acids: CATKGDWDTEAFF. The rearrangement links TRBV19 to TRBJ1-1, with D uncertain. The CDR3 has 13 residues. V dropped 10 bases and J dropped 3 bases, with 15 bases sitting between them. The V gene's germline CDR1 is LNHDA and CDR2 SQIVND (reference sequence).

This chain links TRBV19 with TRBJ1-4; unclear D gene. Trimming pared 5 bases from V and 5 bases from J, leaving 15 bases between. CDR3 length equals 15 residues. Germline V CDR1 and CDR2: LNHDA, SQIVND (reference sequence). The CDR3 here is CASSPASLGNEKLFF. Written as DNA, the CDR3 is TGTGCCAGTAGTCCAGCGAGCCTCGGGAATGAAAAACTGTTTTTT.

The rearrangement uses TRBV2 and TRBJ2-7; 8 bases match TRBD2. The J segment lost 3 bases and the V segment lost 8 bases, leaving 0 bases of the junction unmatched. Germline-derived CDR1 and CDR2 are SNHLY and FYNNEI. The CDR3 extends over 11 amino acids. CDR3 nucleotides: TGTGCCAGCGGGACTAGCTACGAGCAGTACTTC. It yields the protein CASGTSYEQYF.

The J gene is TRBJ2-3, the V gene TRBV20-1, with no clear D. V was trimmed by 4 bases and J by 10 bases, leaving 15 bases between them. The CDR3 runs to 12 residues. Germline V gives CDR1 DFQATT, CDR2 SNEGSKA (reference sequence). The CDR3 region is CSAKSDLWAQYF. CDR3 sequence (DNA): TGCAGTGCTAAGTCGGACCTGTGGGCGCAGTATTTT.